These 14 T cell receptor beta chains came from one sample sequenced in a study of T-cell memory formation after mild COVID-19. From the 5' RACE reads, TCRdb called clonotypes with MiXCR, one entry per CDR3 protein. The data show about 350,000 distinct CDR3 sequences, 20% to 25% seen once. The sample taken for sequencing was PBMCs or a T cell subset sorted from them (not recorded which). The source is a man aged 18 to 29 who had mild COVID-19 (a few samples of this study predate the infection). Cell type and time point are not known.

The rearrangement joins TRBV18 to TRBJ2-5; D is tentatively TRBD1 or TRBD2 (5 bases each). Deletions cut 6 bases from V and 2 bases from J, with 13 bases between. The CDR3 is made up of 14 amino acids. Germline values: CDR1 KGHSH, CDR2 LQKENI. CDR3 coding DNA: TGTGCCAGCTCCCCGGGACGGTCTCAAGAGACCCAGTACTTC. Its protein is CASSPGRSQETQYF.

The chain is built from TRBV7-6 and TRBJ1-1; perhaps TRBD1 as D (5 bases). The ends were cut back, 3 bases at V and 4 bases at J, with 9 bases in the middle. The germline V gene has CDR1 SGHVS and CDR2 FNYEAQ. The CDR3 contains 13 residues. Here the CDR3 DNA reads TGTGCCAGCAGCTTTCAAACAGGCACTGAAGCTTTCTTT. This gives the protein CASSFQTGTEAFF. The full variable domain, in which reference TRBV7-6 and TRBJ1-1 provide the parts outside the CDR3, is GAGVSQSPRYKVTKRGQDVALRCDPISGHVSLYWYRQALGQGPEFLTYFNYEAQQDKSGLPNDRFSAERPEGSISTLTIQRTEQRDSAMYRCASSFQTGTEAFFGQGTRLTVV.

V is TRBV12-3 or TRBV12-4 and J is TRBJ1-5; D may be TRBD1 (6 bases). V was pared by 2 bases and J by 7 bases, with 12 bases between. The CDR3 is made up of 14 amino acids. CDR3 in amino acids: CASSLRVGAQPQHF. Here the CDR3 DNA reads TGTGCCAGCAGTTTAAGAGTGGGGGCCCAGCCCCAGCATTTT.

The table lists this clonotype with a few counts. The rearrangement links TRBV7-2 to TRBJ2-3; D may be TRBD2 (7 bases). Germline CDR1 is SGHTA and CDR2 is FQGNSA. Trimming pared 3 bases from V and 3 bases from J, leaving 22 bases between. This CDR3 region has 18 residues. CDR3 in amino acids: CASSFPLVGRGHTDTQYF. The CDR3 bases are TGTGCCAGCAGCTTCCCCCTGGTGGGGCGGGGGCATACAGATACGCAGTATTTT.

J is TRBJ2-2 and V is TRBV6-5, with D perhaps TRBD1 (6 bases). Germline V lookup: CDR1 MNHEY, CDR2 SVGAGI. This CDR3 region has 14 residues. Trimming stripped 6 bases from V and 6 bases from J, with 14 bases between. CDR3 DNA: TGTGCCAGCAGCAGAACAGGGATATCCGGGGAGCTGTTTTTT. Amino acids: CASSRTGISGELFF.

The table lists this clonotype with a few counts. CDR3: CASRATGGAYNEQFF. The CDR3 coding sequence is TGTGCCAGTAGGGCGACAGGGGGCGCCTACAATGAGCAGTTCTTC. The chain uses TRBV19 and TRBJ2-1, with 10 bases fitting TRBD1. This CDR3 has 15 amino acids. In germline, CDR1 is LNHDA, CDR2 SQIVND (reference sequence). Trimming removed 6 bases from V and 2 bases from J; junction bases left unmatched: 4.

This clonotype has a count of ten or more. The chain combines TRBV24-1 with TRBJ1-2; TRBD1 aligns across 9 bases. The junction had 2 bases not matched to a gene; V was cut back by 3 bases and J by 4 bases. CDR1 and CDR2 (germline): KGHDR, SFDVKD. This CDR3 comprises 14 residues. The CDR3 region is CATSDQTGGYGYTF. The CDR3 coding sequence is TGTGCCACCAGTGATCAGACAGGGGGCTATGGCTACACCTTC.

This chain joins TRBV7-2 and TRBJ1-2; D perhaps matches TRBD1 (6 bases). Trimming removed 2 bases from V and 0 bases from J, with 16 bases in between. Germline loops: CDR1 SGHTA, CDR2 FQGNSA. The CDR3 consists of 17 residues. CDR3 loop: CASSLRIRQATNYGYTF. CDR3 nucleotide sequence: TGTGCCAGCAGCTTACGTATCCGACAGGCGACTAACTATGGCTACACCTTC.

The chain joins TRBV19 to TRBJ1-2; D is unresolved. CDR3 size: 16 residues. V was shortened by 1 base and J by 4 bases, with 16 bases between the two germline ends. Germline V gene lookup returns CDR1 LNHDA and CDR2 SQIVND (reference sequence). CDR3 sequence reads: CASSIVMGIRLYGYTF. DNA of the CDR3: TGTGCCAGTAGTATAGTGATGGGTATTCGTCTCTATGGCTACACCTTC.

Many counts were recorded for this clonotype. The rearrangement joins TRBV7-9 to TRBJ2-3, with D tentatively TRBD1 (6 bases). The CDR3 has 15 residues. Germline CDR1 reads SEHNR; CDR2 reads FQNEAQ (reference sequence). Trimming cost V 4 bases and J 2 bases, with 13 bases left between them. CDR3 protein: CASSSNREVTDTQYF. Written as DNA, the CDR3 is TGTGCCAGCAGCTCCAACAGGGAAGTCACAGATACGCAGTATTTT. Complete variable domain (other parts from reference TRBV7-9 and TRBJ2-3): DTGVSQNPRHKITKRGQNVTFRCDPISEHNRLYWYRQTLGQGPEFLTYFQNEAQLEKSRLLSDRFSAERPKGSFSTLEIQRTEQGDSAMYLCASSSNREVTDTQYFGPGTRLTVL.

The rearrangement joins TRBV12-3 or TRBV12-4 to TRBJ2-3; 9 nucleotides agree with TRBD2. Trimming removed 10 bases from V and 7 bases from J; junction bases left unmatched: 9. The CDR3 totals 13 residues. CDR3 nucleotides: TGTGCCACCGGGACTAGCTCCTCCCATACGCAGTATTTT. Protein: CATGTSSSHTQYF.

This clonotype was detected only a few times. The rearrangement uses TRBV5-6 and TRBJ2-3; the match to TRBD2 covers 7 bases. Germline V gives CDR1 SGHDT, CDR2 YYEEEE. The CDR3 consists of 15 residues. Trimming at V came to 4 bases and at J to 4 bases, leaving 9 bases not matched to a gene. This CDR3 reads CASSPSLADPDTQYF. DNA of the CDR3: TGTGCCAGCAGCCCGTCCCTAGCGGACCCAGATACGCAGTATTTT.

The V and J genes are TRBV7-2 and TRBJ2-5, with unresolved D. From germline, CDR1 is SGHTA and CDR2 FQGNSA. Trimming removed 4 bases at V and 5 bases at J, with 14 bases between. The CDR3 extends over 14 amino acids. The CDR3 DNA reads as TGTGCCAGCAGCTCCCTCGCCTTAGGGGAGACCCAGTACTTC. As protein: CASSSLALGETQYF.

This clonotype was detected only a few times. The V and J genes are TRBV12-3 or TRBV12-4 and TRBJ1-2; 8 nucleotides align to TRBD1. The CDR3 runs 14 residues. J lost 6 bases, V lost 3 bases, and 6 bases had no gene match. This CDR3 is CASSFLSGGDGYTF. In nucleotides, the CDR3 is TGTGCCAGCAGTTTTTTGTCAGGGGGCGATGGCTACACCTTC.